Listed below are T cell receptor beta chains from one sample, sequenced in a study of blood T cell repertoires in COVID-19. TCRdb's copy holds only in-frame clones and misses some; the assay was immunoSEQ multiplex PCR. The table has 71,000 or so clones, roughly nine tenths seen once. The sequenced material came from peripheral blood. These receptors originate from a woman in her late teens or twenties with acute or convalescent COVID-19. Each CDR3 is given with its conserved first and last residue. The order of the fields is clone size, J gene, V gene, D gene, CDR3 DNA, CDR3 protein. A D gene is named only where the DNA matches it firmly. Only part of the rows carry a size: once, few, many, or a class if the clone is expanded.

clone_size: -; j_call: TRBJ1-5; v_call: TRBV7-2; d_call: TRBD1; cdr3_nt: TGTGCCAGCAGCTTGGGGGGGACAGGGGCTCAGCCCCAGCATTTT; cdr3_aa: CASSLGGTGAQPQHF
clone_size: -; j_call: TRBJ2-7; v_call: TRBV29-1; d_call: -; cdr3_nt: TGCAGCGTTGGCCTAGCACCCTTCGAGCAGTACTTC; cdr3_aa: CSVGLAPFEQYF
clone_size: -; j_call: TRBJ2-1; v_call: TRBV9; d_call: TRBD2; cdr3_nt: TGTGCCAGCAGCGTAGGGGTTAGCGGGGGGGCCTATGAGCATGAGCAGTTCTTC; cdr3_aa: CASSVGVSGGAYEHEQFF
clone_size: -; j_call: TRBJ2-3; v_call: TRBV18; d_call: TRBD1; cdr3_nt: TGTGCCAGCTCACCCTTTGGGACAGCGCCCACAGATACGCAGTATTTT; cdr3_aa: CASSPFGTAPTDTQYF
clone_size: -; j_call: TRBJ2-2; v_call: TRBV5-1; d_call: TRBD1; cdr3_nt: TGCGCCAGCAGCTCAGGGGGACCCGGGGAGCTGTTTTTT; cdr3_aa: CASSSGGPGELFF
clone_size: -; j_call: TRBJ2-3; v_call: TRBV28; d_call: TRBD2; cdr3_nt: TGTGCCAGCAGTTTATCCGGGGCAGTTGGGGGGGAGAGTGATACGCAGTATTTT; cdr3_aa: CASSLSGAVGGESDTQYF
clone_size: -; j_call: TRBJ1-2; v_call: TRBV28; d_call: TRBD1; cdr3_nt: TGTGCCAGCAGACGACAGGGTAACTATGGCTACACCTTC; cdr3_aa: CASRRQGNYGYTF
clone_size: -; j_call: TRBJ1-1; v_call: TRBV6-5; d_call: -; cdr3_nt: TGTGCCAGCAGTTCCGCCCCCGGAGGGATGAACACTGAAGCTTTCTTT; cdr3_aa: CASSSAPGGMNTEAFF
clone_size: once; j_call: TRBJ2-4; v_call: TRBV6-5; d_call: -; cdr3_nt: TGTGCCAGCAATAACCGGGACACGAAAGCGAACTTC; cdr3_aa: CASNNRDTKANF
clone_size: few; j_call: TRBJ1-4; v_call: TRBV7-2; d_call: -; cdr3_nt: TGTGCCAGCAGCTTCGGGGGGGGAAATGAAAAACTGTTTTTT; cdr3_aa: CASSFGGGNEKLFF
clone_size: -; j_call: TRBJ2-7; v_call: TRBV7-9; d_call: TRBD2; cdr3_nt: TGTGCCAGCAGCCCTCAGCGGGAGGGTTTCCACGAGCAGTACTTC; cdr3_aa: CASSPQREGFHEQYF
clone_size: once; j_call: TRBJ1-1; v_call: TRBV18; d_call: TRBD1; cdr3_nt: TGTGCCAGCTCACCGGAACAGGGGGGGAATACTGAAGCTTTCTTT; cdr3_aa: CASSPEQGGNTEAFF
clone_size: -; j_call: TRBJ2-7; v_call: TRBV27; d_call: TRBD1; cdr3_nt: TGTGCCAGCAAGGTCGCTCGGACAGGGGGCCACGAGCAGTACTTC; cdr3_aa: CASKVARTGGHEQYF
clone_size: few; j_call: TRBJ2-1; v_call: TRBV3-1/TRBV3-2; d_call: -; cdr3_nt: TGTGCCAGCAGCCAAGAGGTCGGGAGCTCCTACAATGAGCAGTTCTTC; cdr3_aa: CASSQEVGSSYNEQFF
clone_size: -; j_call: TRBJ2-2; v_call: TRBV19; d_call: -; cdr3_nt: TGTGCCAGTAGTTCTAGGGGTTTTCTGGTCGGGGAGCTGTTTTTT; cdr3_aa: CASSSRGFLVGELFF
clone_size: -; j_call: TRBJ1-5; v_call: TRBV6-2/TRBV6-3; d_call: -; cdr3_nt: TGTGCCAGCAGTTTTTGGGGGCGCAGTAGCAATCAGCCCCAGCATTTT; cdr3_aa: CASSFWGRSSNQPQHF
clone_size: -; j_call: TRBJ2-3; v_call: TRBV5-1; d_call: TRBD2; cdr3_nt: TGCGCCAGCAGCTCGGGAGGGCGGGGAGATACGCAGTATTTT; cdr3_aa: CASSSGGRGDTQYF
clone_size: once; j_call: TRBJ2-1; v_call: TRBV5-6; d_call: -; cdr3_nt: TGTGCCAGCAGCTTGGTTCTATTGCGGGATGACAATGAGCAGTTCTTC; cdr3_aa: CASSLVLLRDDNEQFF
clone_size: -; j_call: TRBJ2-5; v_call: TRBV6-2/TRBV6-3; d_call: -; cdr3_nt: TGTGCCAGCAGTTACTCGGCGCTTGCCAGCGAAGAGACCCAGTACTTC; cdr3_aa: CASSYSALASEETQYF
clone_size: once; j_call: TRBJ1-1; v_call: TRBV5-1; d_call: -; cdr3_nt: TGCGCCAGCAGCTTGAGGGGTGGCACTGAAGCTTTCTTT; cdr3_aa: CASSLRGGTEAFF